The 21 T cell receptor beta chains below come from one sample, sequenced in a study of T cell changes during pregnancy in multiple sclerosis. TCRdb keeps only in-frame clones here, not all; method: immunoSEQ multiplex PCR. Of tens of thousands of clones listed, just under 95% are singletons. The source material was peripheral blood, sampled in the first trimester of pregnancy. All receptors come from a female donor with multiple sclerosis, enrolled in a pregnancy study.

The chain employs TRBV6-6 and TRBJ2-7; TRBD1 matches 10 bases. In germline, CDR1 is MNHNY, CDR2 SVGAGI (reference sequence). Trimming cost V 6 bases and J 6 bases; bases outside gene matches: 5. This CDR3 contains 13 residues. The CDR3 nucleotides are TGTGCCAGCAGCTGGACAGGGGGGGGCGAGCAGTACTTC. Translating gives CASSWTGGGEQYF.

This chain's CDR3 is CASSTAPGQGNQPQHF. CDR3 in DNA: TGTGCCAGTAGTACGGCTCCCGGACAGGGCAATCAGCCCCAGCATTTT. The V and J genes are TRBV19 and TRBJ1-5; 7 nucleotides agree with TRBD1. This CDR3 contains 16 residues. J gave up 2 bases and V 4 bases, and 8 bases lay outside the gene matches. Per germline, CDR1 LNHDA and CDR2 SQIVND (reference sequence).

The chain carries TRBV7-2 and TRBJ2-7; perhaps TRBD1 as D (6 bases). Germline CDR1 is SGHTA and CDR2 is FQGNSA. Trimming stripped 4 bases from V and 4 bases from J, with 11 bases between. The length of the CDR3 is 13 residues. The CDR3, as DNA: TGTGCCAGCAGCTGGGGACACCCTTACGAGCAGTACTTC. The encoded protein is CASSWGHPYEQYF.

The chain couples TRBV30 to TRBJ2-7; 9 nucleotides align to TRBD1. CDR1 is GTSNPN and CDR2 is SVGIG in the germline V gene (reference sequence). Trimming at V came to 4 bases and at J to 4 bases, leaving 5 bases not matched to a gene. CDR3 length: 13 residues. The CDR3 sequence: CAWNRQGGYEQYF. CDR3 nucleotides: TGTGCCTGGAACCGACAGGGGGGATACGAGCAGTACTTC.

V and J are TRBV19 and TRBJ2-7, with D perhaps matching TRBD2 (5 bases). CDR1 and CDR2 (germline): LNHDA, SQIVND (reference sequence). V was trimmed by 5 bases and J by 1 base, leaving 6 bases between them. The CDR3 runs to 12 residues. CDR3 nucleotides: TGTGCCAGTAGTCCGGGGTCCTACGAGCAGTACTTC. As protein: CASSPGSYEQYF.

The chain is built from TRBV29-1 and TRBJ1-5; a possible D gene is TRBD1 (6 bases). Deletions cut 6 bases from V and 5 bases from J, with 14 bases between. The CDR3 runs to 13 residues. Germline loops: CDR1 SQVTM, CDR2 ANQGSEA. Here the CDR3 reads CSVHTGSDQPQHF. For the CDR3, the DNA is TGCAGCGTGCATACAGGGTCTGATCAGCCCCAGCATTTT.

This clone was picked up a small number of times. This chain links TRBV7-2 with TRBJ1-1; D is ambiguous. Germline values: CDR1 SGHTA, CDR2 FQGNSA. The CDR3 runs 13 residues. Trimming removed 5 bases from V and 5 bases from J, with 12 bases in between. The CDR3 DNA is TGTGCCAGCAGCCGGGAAGGGAAGACTGAAGCTTTCTTT. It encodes CASSREGKTEAFF.

CDR3 sequence (DNA): TGTGCCAGTAGCGAAGTCCAGGGGTGGCCCAATGAGCAGTTCTTC. Translation gives CASSEVQGWPNEQFF. The V and J genes are TRBV19 and TRBJ2-1; tentatively, D is TRBD1 (6 bases). The CDR3 extends over 15 amino acids. Trimming took 6 bases from V and 6 from J, leaving 18 bases between them. Germline lookup yields CDR1 LNHDA and CDR2 SQIVND (reference sequence). The full variable domain, its missing parts supplied by reference TRBV19 and TRBJ2-1, is DGGITQSPKYLFRKEGQNVTLSCEQNLNHDAMYWYRQDPGQGLRLIYYSQIVNDFQKGDIAEGYSVSREKKESFPLTVTSAQKNPTAFYLCASSEVQGWPNEQFFGPGTRLTVL.

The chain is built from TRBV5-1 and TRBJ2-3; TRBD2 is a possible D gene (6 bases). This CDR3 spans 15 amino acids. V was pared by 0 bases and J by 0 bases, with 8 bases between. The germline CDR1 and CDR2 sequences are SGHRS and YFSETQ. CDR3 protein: CASSLAGTSTDTQYF. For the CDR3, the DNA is TGCGCCAGCAGCTTGGCCGGGACTAGCACAGATACGCAGTATTTT.

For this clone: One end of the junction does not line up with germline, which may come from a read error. The CDR3 DNA sequence: TGTGCCAGCAAGGAGGGGTCTAGCGGGAACAAAGAGCAGTTCTTC. Encoded protein: CASKEGSSGNKEQFF. J is TRBJ2-1 and V is TRBV6-5; 9 positions agree with TRBD2. Germline values: CDR1 MNHEY, CDR2 SVGAGI. The CDR3 contains 15 residues.

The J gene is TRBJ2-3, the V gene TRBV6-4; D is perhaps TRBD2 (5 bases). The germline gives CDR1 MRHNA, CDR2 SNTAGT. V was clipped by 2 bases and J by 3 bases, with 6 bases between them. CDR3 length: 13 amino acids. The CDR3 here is CASSDRETDTQYF. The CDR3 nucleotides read TGTGCCAGCAGTGACAGGGAGACAGATACGCAGTATTTT.

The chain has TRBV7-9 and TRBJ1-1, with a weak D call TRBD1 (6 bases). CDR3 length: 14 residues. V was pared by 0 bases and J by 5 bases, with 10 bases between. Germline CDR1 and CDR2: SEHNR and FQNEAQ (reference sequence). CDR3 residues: CASSLAQGMTEAFF. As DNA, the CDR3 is TGTGCCAGCAGCTTAGCGCAGGGGATGACTGAAGCTTTCTTT.

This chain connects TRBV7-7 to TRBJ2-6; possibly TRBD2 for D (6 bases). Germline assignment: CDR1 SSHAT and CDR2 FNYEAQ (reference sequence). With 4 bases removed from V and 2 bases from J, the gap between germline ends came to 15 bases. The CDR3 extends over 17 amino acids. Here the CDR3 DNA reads TGTGCCAGCAGCTCAGGTGGGACTCGGGCTGGGGCCAACGTCCTGACTTTC. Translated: CASSSGGTRAGANVLTF.

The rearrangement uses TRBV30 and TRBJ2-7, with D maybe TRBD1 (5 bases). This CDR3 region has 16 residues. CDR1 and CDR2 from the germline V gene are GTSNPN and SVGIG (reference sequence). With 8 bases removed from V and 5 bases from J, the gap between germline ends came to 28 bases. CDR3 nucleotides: TGTGCCCTCTCCTGGGGCAGGGCATTCTACGTAGACGAGCAGTACTTC. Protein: CALSWGRAFYVDEQYF.

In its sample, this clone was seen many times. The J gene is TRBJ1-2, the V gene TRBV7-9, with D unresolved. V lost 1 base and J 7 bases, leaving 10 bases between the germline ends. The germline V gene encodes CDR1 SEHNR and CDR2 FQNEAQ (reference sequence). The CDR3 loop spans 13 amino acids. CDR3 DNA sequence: TGTGCCAGCAGCTTAGGACTGGGGAGTGGCTACACCTTC. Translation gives CASSLGLGSGYTF.

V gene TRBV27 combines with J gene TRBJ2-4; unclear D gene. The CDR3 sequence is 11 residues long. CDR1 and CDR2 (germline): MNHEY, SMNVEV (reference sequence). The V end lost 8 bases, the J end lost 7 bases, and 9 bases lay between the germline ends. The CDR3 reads CASGAQNIQYF. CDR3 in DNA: TGTGCCAGCGGTGCCCAGAACATTCAGTACTTC.

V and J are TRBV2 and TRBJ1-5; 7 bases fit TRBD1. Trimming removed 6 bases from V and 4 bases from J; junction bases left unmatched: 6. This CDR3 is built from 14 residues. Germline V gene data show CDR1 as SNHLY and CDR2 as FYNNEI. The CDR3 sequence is CASSYRGTNQPQHF. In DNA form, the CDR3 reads TGTGCCAGCAGCTACAGGGGTACGAATCAGCCCCAGCATTTT.

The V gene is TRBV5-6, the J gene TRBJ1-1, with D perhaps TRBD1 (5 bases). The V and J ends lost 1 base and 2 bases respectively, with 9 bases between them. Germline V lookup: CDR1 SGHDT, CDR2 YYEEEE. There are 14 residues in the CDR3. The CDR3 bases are TGTGCCAGCAGCTTGCGACGGACAAACACTGAAGCTTTCTTT. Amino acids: CASSLRRTNTEAFF. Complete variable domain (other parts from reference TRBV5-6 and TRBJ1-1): DAGVTQSPTHLIKTRGQQVTLRCSPKSGHDTVSWYQQALGQGPQFIFQYYEEEERQRGNFPDRFSGHQFPNYSSELNVNALLLGDSALYLCASSLRRTNTEAFFGQGTRLTVV.

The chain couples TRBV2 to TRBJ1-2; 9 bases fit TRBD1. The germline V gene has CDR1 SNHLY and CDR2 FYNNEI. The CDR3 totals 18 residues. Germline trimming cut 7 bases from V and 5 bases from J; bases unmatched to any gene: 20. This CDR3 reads CASIEGGTGPPRAYGYTF. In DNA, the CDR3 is TGTGCCAGCATAGAGGGAGGGACAGGGCCCCCTCGGGCTTATGGCTACACCTTC.

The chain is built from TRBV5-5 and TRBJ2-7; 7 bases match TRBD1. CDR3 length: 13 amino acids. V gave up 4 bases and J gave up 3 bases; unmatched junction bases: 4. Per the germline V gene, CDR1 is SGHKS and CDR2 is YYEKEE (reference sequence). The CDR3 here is CASSIGTDYEQYF. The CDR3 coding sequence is TGTGCCAGCAGCATTGGGACAGACTACGAGCAGTACTTC.

The CDR3 DNA reads TGTGCCAGCAGCCAGCGGACAGGGCGGGACACTGAAGCTTTCTTT. It codes for CASSQRTGRDTEAFF. The V gene is TRBV11-2, the J gene TRBJ1-1; 8 bases are a match to TRBD1. The junction had 8 bases not matched to a gene; V was cut back by 5 bases and J by 3 bases. The length of the CDR3 is 15 residues. Germline lookup yields CDR1 SGHAT and CDR2 FQNNGV.